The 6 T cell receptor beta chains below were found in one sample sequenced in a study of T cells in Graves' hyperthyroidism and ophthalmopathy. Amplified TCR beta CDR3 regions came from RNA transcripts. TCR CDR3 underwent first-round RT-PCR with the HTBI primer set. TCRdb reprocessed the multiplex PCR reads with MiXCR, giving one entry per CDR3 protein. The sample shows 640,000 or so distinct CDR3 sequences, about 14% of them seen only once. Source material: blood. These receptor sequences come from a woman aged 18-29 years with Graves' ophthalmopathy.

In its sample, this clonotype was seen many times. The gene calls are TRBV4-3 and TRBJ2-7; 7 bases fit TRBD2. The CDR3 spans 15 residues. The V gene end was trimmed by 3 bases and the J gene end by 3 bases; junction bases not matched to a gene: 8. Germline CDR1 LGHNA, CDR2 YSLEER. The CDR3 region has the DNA TGCGCCAGCAGCCAGGAGCGGGAAGCATACTACGAGCAGTACTTC. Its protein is CASSQEREAYYEQYF.

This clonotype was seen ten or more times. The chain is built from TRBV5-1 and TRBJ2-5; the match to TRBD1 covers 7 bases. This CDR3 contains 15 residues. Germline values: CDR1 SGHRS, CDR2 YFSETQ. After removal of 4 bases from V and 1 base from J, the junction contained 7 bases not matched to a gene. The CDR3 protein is CASSGPQGFQETQYF. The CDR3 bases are TGCGCCAGCAGCGGACCACAGGGGTTCCAAGAGACCCAGTACTTC.

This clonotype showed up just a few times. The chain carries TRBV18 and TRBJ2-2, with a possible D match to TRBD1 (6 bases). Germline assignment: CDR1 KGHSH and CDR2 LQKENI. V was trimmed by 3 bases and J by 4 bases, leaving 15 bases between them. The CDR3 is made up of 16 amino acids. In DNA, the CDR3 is TGTGCCAGCTCACCTGAGACAGGTCTACTCACCGGGGAGCTGTTTTTT. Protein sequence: CASSPETGLLTGELFF.

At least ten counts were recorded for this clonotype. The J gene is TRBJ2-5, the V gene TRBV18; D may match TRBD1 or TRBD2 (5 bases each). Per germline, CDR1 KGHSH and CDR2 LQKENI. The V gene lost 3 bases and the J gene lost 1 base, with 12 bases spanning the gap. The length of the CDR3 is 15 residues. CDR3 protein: CASSPRGPSQETQYF. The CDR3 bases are TGTGCCAGCTCACCTCGGGGACCAAGCCAAGAGACCCAGTACTTC.

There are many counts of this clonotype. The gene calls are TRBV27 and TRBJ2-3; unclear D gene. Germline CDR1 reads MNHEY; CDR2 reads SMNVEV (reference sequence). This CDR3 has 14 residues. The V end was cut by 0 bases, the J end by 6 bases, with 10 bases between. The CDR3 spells CASSLSGGWDTQYF. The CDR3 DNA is TGTGCCAGCAGTTTATCTGGTGGTTGGGATACGCAGTATTTT.

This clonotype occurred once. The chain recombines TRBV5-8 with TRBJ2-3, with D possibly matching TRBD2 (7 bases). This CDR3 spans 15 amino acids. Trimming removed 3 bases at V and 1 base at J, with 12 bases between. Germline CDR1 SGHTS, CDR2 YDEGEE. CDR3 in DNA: TGTGCCAGCAGCTACGGAGGGGGGGGCACAGATACGCAGTATTTT. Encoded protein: CASSYGGGGTDTQYF.